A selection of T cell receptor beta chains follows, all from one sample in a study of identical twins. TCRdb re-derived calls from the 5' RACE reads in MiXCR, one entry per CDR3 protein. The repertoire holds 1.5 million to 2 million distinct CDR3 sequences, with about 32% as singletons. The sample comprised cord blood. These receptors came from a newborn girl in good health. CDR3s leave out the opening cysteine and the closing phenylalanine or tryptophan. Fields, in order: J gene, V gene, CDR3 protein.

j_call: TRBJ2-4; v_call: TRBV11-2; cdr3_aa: ASSLVGSRGEQY
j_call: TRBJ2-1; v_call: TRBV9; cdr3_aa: ASSVDPAGFYNEQF
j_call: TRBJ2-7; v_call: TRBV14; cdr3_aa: ASSHRLADWY
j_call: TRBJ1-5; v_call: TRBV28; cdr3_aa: ASSLGTAWVGDEH
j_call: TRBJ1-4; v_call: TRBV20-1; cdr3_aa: SARDRREKLF
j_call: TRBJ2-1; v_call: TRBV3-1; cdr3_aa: ASSHFRTGGTHEAYNEQF
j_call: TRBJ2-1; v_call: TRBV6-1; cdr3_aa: ASSESPSGSYNEQF
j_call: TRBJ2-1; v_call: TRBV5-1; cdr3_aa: ASSRPGTSGRAVYNEQF
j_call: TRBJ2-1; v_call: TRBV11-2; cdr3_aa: ASSLDVRRSEQF
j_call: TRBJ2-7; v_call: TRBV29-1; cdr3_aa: SGARTGTQEQY
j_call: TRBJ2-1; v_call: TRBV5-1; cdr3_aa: ASRPTGWYNEQF
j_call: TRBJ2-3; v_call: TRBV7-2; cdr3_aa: ASSLEPGLAGLTDTQY
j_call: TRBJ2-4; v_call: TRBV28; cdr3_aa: ASGALVGIQY
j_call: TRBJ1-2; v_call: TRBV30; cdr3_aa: AWSAAGGFGYT
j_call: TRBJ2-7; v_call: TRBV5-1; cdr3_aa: ASSFQYYEQY
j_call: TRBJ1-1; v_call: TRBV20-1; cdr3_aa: SAPRQGRPEAF
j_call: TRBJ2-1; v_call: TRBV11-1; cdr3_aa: ASSSRTSGGIDEQF
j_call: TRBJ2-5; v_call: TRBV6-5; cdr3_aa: ASSYSTGQETQY
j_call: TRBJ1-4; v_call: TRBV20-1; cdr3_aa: SAPAGTGGEKLF
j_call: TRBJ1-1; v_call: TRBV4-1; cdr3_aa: ASSQYSGNTEAF
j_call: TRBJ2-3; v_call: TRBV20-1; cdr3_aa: SARGASGRSDTQY
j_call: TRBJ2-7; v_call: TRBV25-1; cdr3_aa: ASSILYEQY
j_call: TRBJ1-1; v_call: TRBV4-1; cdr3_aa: ASSRTVQGITEAF
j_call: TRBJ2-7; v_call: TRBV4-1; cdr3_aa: ASSQPEASYEQY
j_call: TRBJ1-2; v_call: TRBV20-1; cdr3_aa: SGRRGNYGYT
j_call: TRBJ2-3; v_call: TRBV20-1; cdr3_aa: SASSGGRTDTQY
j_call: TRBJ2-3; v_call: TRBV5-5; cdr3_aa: ASSLYAGSSTDTQY
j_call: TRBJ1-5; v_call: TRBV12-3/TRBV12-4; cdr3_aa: ASSRTGIDQPQH
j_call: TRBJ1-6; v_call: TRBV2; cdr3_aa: ASNTGAYYNSPLH
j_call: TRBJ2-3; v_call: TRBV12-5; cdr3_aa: ASGWGDTQY
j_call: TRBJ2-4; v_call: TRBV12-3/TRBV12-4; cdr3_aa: ASSLGGRGGRAKNIQY
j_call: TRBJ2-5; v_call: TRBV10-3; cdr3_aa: AISESGGTSGVQETQY
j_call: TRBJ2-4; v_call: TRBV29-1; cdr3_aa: SVGGRGTGQY
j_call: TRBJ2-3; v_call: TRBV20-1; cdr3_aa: SARAQGAFTDTQY
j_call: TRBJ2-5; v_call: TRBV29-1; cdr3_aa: SVVRGQQETQY
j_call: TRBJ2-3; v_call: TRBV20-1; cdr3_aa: SARDRGLSIDTQY
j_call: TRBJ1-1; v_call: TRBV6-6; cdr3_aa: ASARGVNTEAF
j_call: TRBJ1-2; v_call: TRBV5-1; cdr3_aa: ASTRDRGGYT
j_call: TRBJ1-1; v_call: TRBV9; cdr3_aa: ASNRDRLNTEAF
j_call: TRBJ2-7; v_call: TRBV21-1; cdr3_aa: ASRTRTGETGYEQY
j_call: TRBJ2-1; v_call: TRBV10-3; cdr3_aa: AISAAPRLLPSYNEQF